Listed below are T cell receptor beta chains from one sample, sequenced in a study of cytomegalovirus exposure and HLA in healthy donors. Repertoires were generated with immunoSEQ multiplex PCR, while TCRdb's copy carries only in-frame clones and drops some. The table includes 90,000 to 150,000 clones, around 81% detected once. The sample comprised PBMCs. These receptors all come from a woman in her thirties or forties in good health and CMV-seronegative. The CDR3 runs from the conserved cysteine through the conserved F or W. A D gene is named only where the DNA matches it firmly. Expanded clones are given a class, and other clones once, few, many or no size at all.

abundance	d_gene	len	v_gene	j_gene	CDR3aa	CDR3nt
once	TRBD2	14	TRBV11-3	TRBJ2-2	CASRVSGGTGELFF	TGTGCCAGCCGGGTTAGCGGGGGCACCGGGGAGCTGTTTTTT
few	.	14	TRBV6-6	TRBJ2-6	CASKYGAGANVLTF	TGTGCCAGCAAGTACGGTGCTGGGGCCAACGTCCTGACTTTC
.	.	14	TRBV11-2	TRBJ1-5	CASSLVGARQPQHF	TGTGCCAGCAGCTTAGTGGGGGCGCGGCAGCCCCAGCATTTT
.	.	13	TRBV6-1	TRBJ1-5	CASSTTGYQPQHF	TGTGCCAGCAGTACTACAGGGTACCAGCCCCAGCATTTT
.	.	14	TRBV18	TRBJ1-5	CASSPLESNQPQHF	TGTGCCAGCTCACCATTAGAGAGCAATCAGCCCCAGCATTTT
.	TRBD1	12	TRBV29-1	TRBJ2-2	CSARTGAGELFF	TGCAGCGCCCGGACAGGAGCCGGGGAGCTGTTTTTT
.	TRBD2	17	TRBV19	TRBJ2-1	CASSIPLAGSLGNEQFF	TGTGCCAGTAGTATCCCACTAGCGGGGAGCCTCGGCAATGAGCAGTTCTTC
.	.	15	TRBV7-9	TRBJ2-7	CASSLDGSVSYEQYF	TGTGCCAGCAGCTTAGACGGGTCAGTATCCTACGAGCAGTACTTC
once	.	15	TRBV27	TRBJ1-2	CASSLSAGASYGYTF	TGTGCCAGCAGTTTATCGGCAGGGGCCAGTTATGGCTACACCTTC
.	TRBD2	15	TRBV10-3	TRBJ2-1	CAISAGLAEINEQFF	TGTGCCATCAGTGCGGGACTAGCGGAAATCAATGAGCAGTTCTTC
few	.	14	TRBV5-4	TRBJ1-1	CASSLRQGNTEAFF	TGTGCCAGCAGCTTAAGGCAGGGGAACACTGAAGCTTTCTTT
.	TRBD1	19	TRBV5-1	TRBJ1-2	CASSSFFPGGSVSNYGYTF	TGCGCCAGCAGCTCCTTCTTTCCAGGGGGAAGCGTTTCTAACTATGGCTACACCTTC
.	TRBD1	17	TRBV19	TRBJ1-1	CASSIDLLRGQDTEAFF	TGTGCCAGTAGTATAGATCTTTTGAGAGGACAGGACACTGAAGCTTTCTTT
.	.	16	TRBV5-1	TRBJ2-2	CASSPRLATYTGELFF	TGCGCCAGCAGCCCACGCCTAGCTACGTACACCGGGGAGCTGTTTTTT
.	.	13	TRBV30	TRBJ2-7	CAWSPTAGTEQYF	TGTGCCTGGAGCCCCACCGCGGGGACCGAGCAGTACTTC
.	.	16	TRBV7-9	TRBJ1-1	CSSSLAGGGGNTEAFF	TGTTCCAGCAGCTTAGCGGGGGGCGGGGGGAACACTGAAGCTTTCTTT
few	.	13	TRBV18	TRBJ1-1	CASSPRQGNEAFF	TGTGCCAGCTCACCCCGTCAGGGGAACGAAGCTTTCTTT
.	TRBD1	13	TRBV5-6	TRBJ1-2	CASSPRTGNGYTF	TGTGCCAGCAGCCCGAGGACAGGGAATGGCTACACCTTC
.	.	12	TRBV2	TRBJ1-1	CASSEMAVEAFF	TGTGCCAGCAGTGAAATGGCAGTTGAAGCTTTCTTT
.	TRBD1	13	TRBV7-9	TRBJ1-2	CASSPGTDYGYTF	TGTGCCAGCAGCCCGGGGACAGACTATGGCTACACCTTC
.	.	15	TRBV30	TRBJ1-5	CAWSVQATGNQPQHF	TGTGCCTGGAGTGTACAAGCGACAGGCAATCAGCCCCAGCATTTT
.	.	16	TRBV7-8	TRBJ2-2	CASSLGTGLNTGELFF	TGTGCCAGCAGCTTAGGAACAGGGCTGAACACCGGGGAGCTGTTTTTT
few	.	13	TRBV6-5	TRBJ1-6	CASRTRVDSPLHF	TGTGCCAGCAGAACTCGGGTAGACTCACCCCTCCACTTT
.	.	17	TRBV12-5	TRBJ2-1	CASGLPQKRDSPREQFF	TGTGCTAGTGGTTTGCCCCAGAAACGGGACTCCCCGCGGGAGCAGTTCTTC
few	.	13	TRBV6-1	TRBJ1-1	CAILGQTNTEAFF	TGTGCCATTTTGGGGCAAACCAACACTGAAGCTTTCTTT
.	.	16	TRBV6-6	TRBJ2-2	CASSYSPGANTGELFF	TGTGCCAGCAGTTACTCGCCCGGGGCGAACACCGGGGAGCTGTTTTTT
.	.	15	TRBV30	TRBJ2-1	CAWSAPGYVYNEQFF	TGTGCCTGGAGTGCCCCAGGGTATGTCTACAATGAGCAGTTCTTC
.	.	16	TRBV5-1	TRBJ2-5	CASSLENRGTQETQYF	TGCGCCAGCAGCTTGGAGAATAGGGGGACCCAAGAGACCCAGTACTTC
.	.	14	TRBV25-1	TRBJ1-2	CASSGLGGAGGYTF	TGTGCCAGCAGTGGTCTGGGAGGGGCCGGGGGCTACACCTTC
once	.	17	TRBV18	TRBJ2-3	CASSPRNSPRGTDTQYF	TGTGCCAGCTCACCACGAAATAGCCCACGCGGCACAGATACGCAGTATTTT
.	.	15	TRBV6-5	TRBJ2-2	CASSYWQGGAGELFF	TGTGCCAGCAGTTACTGGCAGGGTGGAGCAGGGGAGCTGTTTTTT
.	.	16	TRBV5-1	TRBJ1-2	CASSLVSVGNNYGYTF	TGCGCCAGCAGCTTGGTATCGGTGGGCAACAACTATGGCTACACCTTC
.	.	12	TRBV5-4	TRBJ2-2	CASSSYTGELFF	TGTGCCAGCAGCTCTTATACCGGGGAGCTGTTTTTT
.	TRBD2	15	TRBV7-8	TRBJ2-1	CASSLRLAGEERQFF	TGTGCCAGCAGCTTGAGACTAGCGGGAGAAGAGAGGCAGTTCTTC
once	.	13	TRBV6-4	TRBJ1-1	CASSVGGNTEAFF	TGTGCCAGCAGTGTCGGGGGGAACACTGAAGCTTTCTTT
.	.	17	TRBV11-2	TRBJ2-2	CASSLGFGGENTGELFF	TGTGCCAGCAGCTTAGGATTCGGCGGGGAGAACACCGGGGAGCTGTTTTTT
.	TRBD1	15	TRBV5-1	TRBJ2-5	CASRLSLTGEETQYF	TGCGCCAGCAGGTTGAGTTTGACAGGGGAAGAGACCCAGTACTTC
.	.	13	TRBV2	TRBJ2-1	CASTSRSYNEQFF	TGTGCCAGCACTAGCCGGTCGTACAATGAGCAGTTCTTC
.	.	16	TRBV11-2	TRBJ1-6	CASSLFVQSGNSPLHF	TGTGCCAGCAGCCTGTTCGTACAGAGCGGGAATTCACCCCTCCACTTT
.	.	16	TRBV7-8	TRBJ2-1	CASSPQPSSAENEQFF	TGTGCCAGCAGCCCCCAACCCTCTAGCGCAGAGAATGAGCAGTTCTTC
.	TRBD1	19	TRBV27	TRBJ1-5	CASSLISSGTGASNQPQHF	TGTGCCAGCAGTTTAATTTCTTCCGGGACAGGGGCTTCCAATCAGCCCCAGCATTTT
.	.	15	TRBV5-4	TRBJ1-5	CASSLDGGSNQPQHF	TGTGCCAGCAGCTTGGATGGGGGGAGCAATCAGCCCCAGCATTTT
.	TRBD1	14	TRBV5-4	TRBJ1-2	CASSWGQENYGYTF	TGTGCCAGCAGCTGGGGACAGGAGAACTATGGCTACACCTTC
.	TRBD2	15	TRBV14	TRBJ2-1	CASSPIAGAYNEQFF	TGTGCCAGCAGCCCTATTGCGGGAGCTTACAATGAGCAGTTCTTC
.	.	13	TRBV7-3	TRBJ1-1	CASSLTPLTEAFF	TGTGCCAGCAGCTTAACGCCCCTAACTGAAGCTTTCTTT